Listed below are T cell receptor beta chains from one sample, sequenced in a study of blood T cell repertoires in COVID-19. Generated by immunoSEQ multiplex PCR, the TCRdb table keeps only in-frame clones and is missing some. The repertoire holds fewer than 300,000 clones, 86% seen once, with around a sixth in the top ten. The source material was PBMCs or T cells enriched from blood (not recorded which). These receptors were taken from a man younger than 35 who had recovered from COVID-19. CDR3s include the opening cysteine and the closing phenylalanine or tryptophan. A D gene is named only where the DNA matches it firmly. Clone size appears in some rows only: once, few, many, or a class for an expanded clone.

j_gene: TRBJ1-4; abundance: -; v_gene: TRBV11-2; d_gene: -; CDR3aa: CATNGGLNEKLFF; CDR3nt: TGTGCCACCAATGGGGGACTTAATGAAAAACTGTTTTTT
j_gene: TRBJ1-2; abundance: -; v_gene: TRBV4-1; d_gene: -; CDR3aa: CASSPAGGDYGYTF; CDR3nt: TGCGCCAGCAGCCCGGCGGGGGGCGACTATGGCTACACCTTC
j_gene: TRBJ1-1; abundance: -; v_gene: TRBV7-9; d_gene: TRBD1; CDR3aa: CASSGRAQGARTEAFF; CDR3nt: TGTGCCAGCAGCGGACGGGCCCAGGGGGCGCGCACTGAAGCTTTCTTT
j_gene: TRBJ2-1; abundance: -; v_gene: TRBV5-4; d_gene: TRBD2; CDR3aa: CASSSRTSGRAGNEQFF; CDR3nt: TGTGCCAGCAGCTCTCGCACTAGCGGGAGGGCCGGAAATGAGCAGTTCTTC
j_gene: TRBJ1-1; abundance: -; v_gene: TRBV2; d_gene: -; CDR3aa: CASRPRTEGAAFF; CDR3nt: TGTGCCAGCAGACCCAGGACGGAGGGTGCAGCTTTCTTT
j_gene: TRBJ1-1; abundance: -; v_gene: TRBV6-2/TRBV6-3; d_gene: TRBD1; CDR3aa: CASSYRRGQGVTEAFF; CDR3nt: TGTGCCAGCAGTTACCGTCGGGGACAGGGAGTCACTGAAGCTTTCTTT
j_gene: TRBJ1-1; abundance: -; v_gene: TRBV28; d_gene: -; CDR3aa: CASRERQWLNTEAFF; CDR3nt: TGTGCCAGCAGGGAGAGACAGTGGCTGAACACTGAAGCTTTCTTT
j_gene: TRBJ1-1; abundance: -; v_gene: TRBV25-1; d_gene: TRBD1; CDR3aa: CASSDPDRGPNTEAFF; CDR3nt: TGTGCCAGCAGTGATCCGGACAGGGGCCCGAACACTGAAGCTTTCTTT
j_gene: TRBJ2-7; abundance: -; v_gene: TRBV4-2; d_gene: -; CDR3aa: CASSQPSYEQYF; CDR3nt: TGTGCCAGCAGCCAACCTTCCTACGAGCAGTACTTC
j_gene: TRBJ1-5; abundance: -; v_gene: TRBV6-1; d_gene: TRBD1; CDR3aa: CASSGGTGGLISNQPQHF; CDR3nt: TGTGCCAGCAGTGGCGGGACAGGGGGCCTTATTAGCAATCAGCCCCAGCATTTT
j_gene: TRBJ2-1; abundance: once; v_gene: TRBV28; d_gene: TRBD2; CDR3aa: CASSSWPGLAGVQQFF; CDR3nt: TGTGCCAGCAGTTCCTGGCCGGGACTAGCGGGAGTTCAGCAGTTCTTC
j_gene: TRBJ2-5; abundance: -; v_gene: TRBV6-5; d_gene: TRBD2; CDR3aa: CASSPGLAAKTQYF; CDR3nt: TGTGCCAGCAGCCCCGGACTAGCCGCCAAGACCCAGTACTTC
j_gene: TRBJ2-2; abundance: -; v_gene: TRBV28; d_gene: TRBD1; CDR3aa: CASSLFGQGGTGELFF; CDR3nt: TGTGCCAGCAGTTTATTTGGACAGGGGGGAACCGGGGAGCTGTTTTTT
j_gene: TRBJ2-3; abundance: once; v_gene: TRBV2; d_gene: TRBD2; CDR3aa: CARGLAGGTDTQYF; CDR3nt: TGTGCCAGAGGACTAGCGGGGGGCACAGATACGCAGTATTTT
j_gene: TRBJ1-1; abundance: -; v_gene: TRBV25-1; d_gene: TRBD1; CDR3aa: CASRGTDLGGRNTEAFF; CDR3nt: TGTGCCAGCAGGGGGACAGACCTGGGAGGAAGGAACACTGAAGCTTTCTTT
j_gene: TRBJ2-1; abundance: -; v_gene: TRBV2; d_gene: -; CDR3aa: CASSSDTSSSYNEQFF; CDR3nt: TGTGCCAGCAGTTCGGACACTTCGAGCTCCTACAATGAGCAGTTCTTC
j_gene: TRBJ2-2; abundance: -; v_gene: TRBV7-6; d_gene: TRBD2; CDR3aa: CASSLQTGGALGTGELFF; CDR3nt: TGTGCCAGCAGCCTCCAGACCGGGGGGGCGTTAGGCACCGGGGAGCTGTTTTTT
j_gene: TRBJ2-1; abundance: -; v_gene: TRBV5-1; d_gene: TRBD2; CDR3aa: CASSLVAGGNNEQFF; CDR3nt: TGCGCCAGCAGCTTGGTGGCGGGAGGGAACAATGAGCAGTTCTTC
j_gene: TRBJ1-3; abundance: -; v_gene: TRBV5-1; d_gene: -; CDR3aa: CASSSGGAQRGNTIYF; CDR3nt: TGCGCCAGCAGCTCCGGGGGGGCGCAGAGGGGAAACACCATATATTTT
j_gene: TRBJ1-6; abundance: -; v_gene: TRBV7-9; d_gene: -; CDR3aa: CASSEGQEPLHF; CDR3nt: TGTGCCAGCAGCGAGGGACAAGAACCCCTCCACTTT
j_gene: TRBJ2-6; abundance: -; v_gene: TRBV7-2; d_gene: -; CDR3aa: CASSLHSGANVLTF; CDR3nt: TGTGCCAGCAGCTTACACTCTGGGGCCAACGTCCTGACTTTC
j_gene: TRBJ1-2; abundance: medium-sized; v_gene: TRBV6-1; d_gene: -; CDR3aa: CASSEPRTVYGYTF; CDR3nt: TGTGCCAGCAGTGAACCTCGGACAGTTTATGGCTACACCTTC
j_gene: TRBJ1-2; abundance: -; v_gene: TRBV6-5; d_gene: TRBD1; CDR3aa: CASSNRGSYGYTF; CDR3nt: TGTGCCAGCAGTAACAGGGGGTCCTATGGCTACACCTTC
j_gene: TRBJ2-3; abundance: -; v_gene: TRBV20-1; d_gene: TRBD2; CDR3aa: CSASKRGGGTDTQYF; CDR3nt: TGCAGTGCTAGTAAACGGGGGGGCGGGACAGATACGCAGTATTTT
j_gene: TRBJ1-2; abundance: -; v_gene: TRBV7-9; d_gene: -; CDR3aa: CASSFGQSFYGYTF; CDR3nt: TGTGCCAGCAGCTTCGGACAGAGCTTCTATGGCTACACCTTC
j_gene: TRBJ2-7; abundance: -; v_gene: TRBV25-1; d_gene: -; CDR3aa: CASSEAISREQYF; CDR3nt: TGTGCCAGCAGTGAAGCAATCTCCAGGGAGCAGTACTTC
j_gene: TRBJ1-2; abundance: -; v_gene: TRBV19; d_gene: TRBD1; CDR3aa: CASTPGGRLSVDGYTF; CDR3nt: TGTGCCAGTACTCCAGGGGGACGGTTATCAGTGGATGGCTACACCTTC
j_gene: TRBJ2-1; abundance: once; v_gene: TRBV5-1; d_gene: -; CDR3aa: CASSPTPGTSYNEQFF; CDR3nt: TGCGCCAGCAGCCCGACCCCGGGAACCTCCTACAATGAGCAGTTCTTC
j_gene: TRBJ1-1; abundance: -; v_gene: TRBV2; d_gene: TRBD1; CDR3aa: CASSAFTGVNTEAFF; CDR3nt: TGTGCCAGCAGCGCATTCACAGGGGTGAACACTGAAGCTTTCTTT
j_gene: TRBJ1-1; abundance: -; v_gene: TRBV19; d_gene: TRBD1; CDR3aa: CASSTGGYTEAFF; CDR3nt: TGTGCCAGTAGTACAGGGGGGTACACTGAAGCTTTCTTT
j_gene: TRBJ2-1; abundance: -; v_gene: TRBV5-1; d_gene: -; CDR3aa: CASSFRTGLNEQFF; CDR3nt: TGCGCCAGCAGCTTTAGAACAGGGCTGAATGAGCAGTTCTTC
j_gene: TRBJ2-2; abundance: -; v_gene: TRBV9; d_gene: TRBD1; CDR3aa: CASSVVGTGTGELFF; CDR3nt: TGTGCCAGCAGCGTAGTTGGGACAGGGACCGGGGAGCTGTTTTTT
j_gene: TRBJ2-6; abundance: -; v_gene: TRBV9; d_gene: -; CDR3aa: CASSGLTEPNVLTF; CDR3nt: TGTGCCAGCAGCGGTCTGACAGAGCCCAACGTCCTGACTTTC
j_gene: TRBJ2-6; abundance: few; v_gene: TRBV4-1; d_gene: -; CDR3aa: CASTHQGPAGANVLTF; CDR3nt: TGCGCCAGCACCCATCAGGGCCCAGCTGGGGCCAACGTCCTGACTTTC
j_gene: TRBJ2-3; abundance: -; v_gene: TRBV29-1; d_gene: TRBD2; CDR3aa: CSALGDGGDTDTQYF; CDR3nt: TGCAGCGCTCTCGGCGACGGGGGGGACACAGATACGCAGTATTTT
j_gene: TRBJ1-1; abundance: -; v_gene: TRBV7-9; d_gene: -; CDR3aa: CASSLTEAFF; CDR3nt: TGTGCCAGCAGCCTCACTGAAGCTTTCTTT
j_gene: TRBJ1-5; abundance: once; v_gene: TRBV10-3; d_gene: -; CDR3aa: CAISETGDSNQPQHF; CDR3nt: TGTGCCATCAGTGAGACAGGTGATAGCAATCAGCCCCAGCATTTT
j_gene: TRBJ2-1; abundance: -; v_gene: TRBV24-1; d_gene: TRBD2; CDR3aa: CATSDWTSGSRGEQFF; CDR3nt: TGTGCCACCAGTGATTGGACTAGCGGGAGTCGGGGTGAGCAGTTCTTC
j_gene: TRBJ1-4; abundance: -; v_gene: TRBV2; d_gene: -; CDR3aa: CASSAWGTVELFF; CDR3nt: TGTGCCAGCAGTGCATGGGGGACTGTAGAACTGTTTTTT
j_gene: TRBJ1-1; abundance: -; v_gene: TRBV7-9; d_gene: -; CDR3aa: CASSLVAGLNTEAFF; CDR3nt: TGTGCCAGCAGCTTAGTCGCAGGCTTGAACACTGAAGCTTTCTTT
j_gene: TRBJ2-3; abundance: once; v_gene: TRBV7-9; d_gene: -; CDR3aa: CASSFSRVGTDTQYF; CDR3nt: TGTGCCAGCAGCTTTTCCCGGGTTGGCACAGATACGCAGTATTTT
j_gene: TRBJ2-7; abundance: -; v_gene: TRBV7-2; d_gene: -; CDR3aa: CASSLEMGSGLLKYF; CDR3nt: TGTGCCAGCAGCTTAGAGATGGGTAGCGGCCTACTCAAGTACTTC
j_gene: TRBJ2-5; abundance: -; v_gene: TRBV27; d_gene: TRBD2; CDR3aa: CASSPRGLAGTRTQYF; CDR3nt: TGTGCCAGCAGTCCTCGGGGACTAGCGGGAACACGGACCCAGTACTTC
j_gene: TRBJ2-7; abundance: once; v_gene: TRBV4-1; d_gene: -; CDR3aa: CASSQEWAGRTYEQYF; CDR3nt: TGCGCCAGCAGCCAAGAATGGGCAGGGCGTACCTACGAGCAGTACTTC
j_gene: TRBJ2-1; abundance: -; v_gene: TRBV7-6; d_gene: -; CDR3aa: CASSLMQGTNEQFF; CDR3nt: TGTGCCAGCAGCTTAATGCAGGGTACGAATGAGCAGTTCTTC
j_gene: TRBJ1-1; abundance: -; v_gene: TRBV18; d_gene: TRBD1; CDR3aa: CASSPTGGTEAFF; CDR3nt: TGTGCCAGCTCACCTACAGGGGGCACTGAAGCTTTCTTT
j_gene: TRBJ1-5; abundance: -; v_gene: TRBV18; d_gene: TRBD1; CDR3aa: CASSLGQAGPGNQPQHF; CDR3nt: TGTGCCAGCTCACTAGGACAGGCCGGTCCGGGCAATCAGCCCCAGCATTTT
j_gene: TRBJ2-3; abundance: -; v_gene: TRBV7-8; d_gene: TRBD2; CDR3aa: CASSLRGLAGLTDTQYF; CDR3nt: TGTGCCAGCAGCTTAAGGGGACTAGCGGGACTTACAGATACGCAGTATTTT
j_gene: TRBJ2-1; abundance: -; v_gene: TRBV11-2; d_gene: -; CDR3aa: CASSPTSKNEQFF; CDR3nt: TGTGCCAGCAGCCCGACTAGTAAGAATGAGCAGTTCTTC
j_gene: TRBJ2-7; abundance: -; v_gene: TRBV11-3; d_gene: -; CDR3aa: CASSLSGYEQYF; CDR3nt: TGTGCCAGCAGCTTATCAGGGTACGAGCAGTACTTC
j_gene: TRBJ1-5; abundance: -; v_gene: TRBV24-1; d_gene: -; CDR3aa: CATSGNNQPQHF; CDR3nt: TGTGCCACCAGTGGTAACAATCAGCCCCAGCATTTT
j_gene: TRBJ2-7; abundance: -; v_gene: TRBV28; d_gene: TRBD2; CDR3aa: CASSEATAGVAEQYF; CDR3nt: TGTGCCAGCAGTGAAGCCACGGCGGGAGTAGCCGAGCAGTACTTC
j_gene: TRBJ2-7; abundance: -; v_gene: TRBV5-1; d_gene: TRBD1; CDR3aa: CASSIGDRGSYEQYF; CDR3nt: TGCGCCAGCAGCATTGGGGACAGGGGCTCTTACGAGCAGTACTTC
j_gene: TRBJ2-7; abundance: once; v_gene: TRBV2; d_gene: -; CDR3aa: CASAGQEGLEQYF; CDR3nt: TGTGCCAGCGCCGGACAGGAGGGGTTGGAGCAGTACTTC
j_gene: TRBJ2-7; abundance: once; v_gene: TRBV19; d_gene: TRBD2; CDR3aa: CASSTPGLIYEQYF; CDR3nt: TGTGCCAGTAGTACCCCGGGACTAATTTACGAGCAGTACTTC